A selection of T cell receptor beta chains follows, all from one sample in a study of beta chain features in type 1 diabetes. Sequenced by immunoSEQ multiplex PCR; TCRdb stores in-frame clones only, minus some. The sample comprises around 180,000 clones, less than 10% of which are singletons, and about 0.5% rests with the top ten. The sequencing input was central memory CD4+ T cells from blood. The receptor source for this set is a man aged 18 to 29 with type 1 diabetes. Each CDR3 is given with its conserved first and last residue. Each record gives: CDR3 DNA, CDR3 protein, D gene, J gene, V gene, clone size. The D gene is left open where the match is weak. For some rows the clone size is stated as once, few or many, or as a class when expanded; others skip it.

CDR3 DNA: TGCGCCAGCAGCTTAACCGCAGGGGTAACTGAAGCTTTCTTT
CDR3 protein: CASSLTAGVTEAFF
D gene: .
J gene: TRBJ1-1
V gene: TRBV5-1
clone size: few

CDR3 DNA: TGTGCCAGCAGTTTCCGACAGGGTCATCGGGGCTACACCTTC
CDR3 protein: CASSFRQGHRGYTF
D gene: TRBD1
J gene: TRBJ1-2
V gene: TRBV27
clone size: few

CDR3 DNA: TGTGCCAGCAGTGAAGGTTGGGACAGGCGGAATTCACCCCTCCACTTT
CDR3 protein: CASSEGWDRRNSPLHF
D gene: TRBD1
J gene: TRBJ1-6
V gene: TRBV2
clone size: .

CDR3 DNA: TGCGCCAGCAGCCAAGGTCCCACTAGCGGGGGGGGTGAGACCCAGTACTTC
CDR3 protein: CASSQGPTSGGGETQYF
D gene: TRBD2
J gene: TRBJ2-5
V gene: TRBV4-3
clone size: few

CDR3 DNA: TGTGCCAGCAGACGTACAGGGGAGCCCACAGATACGCAGTATTTT
CDR3 protein: CASRRTGEPTDTQYF
D gene: TRBD1
J gene: TRBJ2-3
V gene: TRBV11-2
clone size: few

CDR3 DNA: TGTGCCAGCAGGCTACAGGGGGCCGGGGAGCTGTTTTTT
CDR3 protein: CASRLQGAGELFF
D gene: TRBD1
J gene: TRBJ2-2
V gene: TRBV2
clone size: few

CDR3 DNA: TGTGCCAGCAGCCACCTAAAGTCCGGGGAGCTGTTTTTT
CDR3 protein: CASSHLKSGELFF
D gene: .
J gene: TRBJ2-2
V gene: TRBV5-4
clone size: .

CDR3 DNA: TGTGCCAGCAGTTTATCCGGGACAATATTTAACTATGGCTACACCTTC
CDR3 protein: CASSLSGTIFNYGYTF
D gene: .
J gene: TRBJ1-2
V gene: TRBV27
clone size: few

CDR3 DNA: TGCGCCAGCAGCCTCGGGGTTAATGAAAAACTGTTTTTT
CDR3 protein: CASSLGVNEKLFF
D gene: .
J gene: TRBJ1-4
V gene: TRBV4-3
clone size: many

CDR3 DNA: TGCGCCAGCAGCCAAGATCGTCGGGGAGAACGCCCCCTCCACTTT
CDR3 protein: CASSQDRRGERPLHF
D gene: .
J gene: TRBJ1-6
V gene: TRBV4-1
clone size: few

CDR3 DNA: TGTGCCAGCAGACGTACCAACGCGGGAGGCCCTAGGGGTGAGCAGTTCTTC
CDR3 protein: CASRRTNAGGPRGEQFF
D gene: TRBD2
J gene: TRBJ2-1
V gene: TRBV7-2
clone size: few

CDR3 DNA: TGTGCCTGGATCAAGGGGAGGGGGGGACGTTATACGCAGTATTTT
CDR3 protein: CAWIKGRGGRYTQYF
D gene: .
J gene: TRBJ2-3
V gene: TRBV30
clone size: .

CDR3 DNA: TGCGCCAGCAGCCCTACTGGACAGTATGGCTACACCTTC
CDR3 protein: CASSPTGQYGYTF
D gene: .
J gene: TRBJ1-2
V gene: TRBV5-1
clone size: few

CDR3 DNA: TGTGCCAGCAGCCCAATACCCGGGGATTTGACTGAAGCTTTCTTT
CDR3 protein: CASSPIPGDLTEAFF
D gene: .
J gene: TRBJ1-1
V gene: TRBV5-5
clone size: many

CDR3 DNA: TGTGCCAGCAGCCCCGGGTCTCGCCTAGAGACCCAGTACTTC
CDR3 protein: CASSPGSRLETQYF
D gene: .
J gene: TRBJ2-5
V gene: TRBV7-2
clone size: many

CDR3 DNA: TGTGCCATCAGTGAGACGGGACAGGAGGTCAATGAGCAGTTCTTC
CDR3 protein: CAISETGQEVNEQFF
D gene: TRBD1
J gene: TRBJ2-1
V gene: TRBV10-3
clone size: .

CDR3 DNA: TGTGCCAGCAGCTCAGGGGGGCTCGGTTCACCCCTCCACTTT
CDR3 protein: CASSSGGLGSPLHF
D gene: TRBD1
J gene: TRBJ1-6
V gene: TRBV7-2
clone size: few

CDR3 DNA: TGTGCCAGCAGCTTAGTTGAGGGGGCTGGGGCCAACGTCCTGACTTTC
CDR3 protein: CASSLVEGAGANVLTF
D gene: .
J gene: TRBJ2-6
V gene: TRBV7-2
clone size: .

CDR3 DNA: TGTGCCAGCAGCCCAGTTCGAGGCTTCCAGCAGTACTTC
CDR3 protein: CASSPVRGFQQYF
D gene: .
J gene: TRBJ2-7
V gene: TRBV11-2
clone size: few

CDR3 DNA: TGTGCCAGCAGCCGACTAGGGGGCAGCGGCACAGATACGCAGTATTTT
CDR3 protein: CASSRLGGSGTDTQYF
D gene: .
J gene: TRBJ2-3
V gene: TRBV7-2
clone size: few

CDR3 DNA: TGTGCCACCAGCAGAGTTAGCCGGCAAGAGACCCAGTACTTC
CDR3 protein: CATSRVSRQETQYF
D gene: .
J gene: TRBJ2-5
V gene: TRBV15
clone size: many

CDR3 DNA: TGTGCCAGCAGCTCCCCACTAGCTAGCACAGATACGCAGTATTTT
CDR3 protein: CASSSPLASTDTQYF
D gene: .
J gene: TRBJ2-3
V gene: TRBV5-4
clone size: few

CDR3 DNA: TGTGCCAGCAGCCCTCGACCCCAGGGTGCCAATGAAAAACTGTTTTTT
CDR3 protein: CASSPRPQGANEKLFF
D gene: .
J gene: TRBJ1-4
V gene: TRBV7-8
clone size: .

CDR3 DNA: TGCGCCAGTAGCGGGAGGGACTACAATGAGCAGTTCTTC
CDR3 protein: CASSGRDYNEQFF
D gene: TRBD2
J gene: TRBJ2-1
V gene: TRBV5-1
clone size: .

CDR3 DNA: TGTGCCGGGGACAGGGCGAACTCTGGGGCCAACGTCCTGACTTTC
CDR3 protein: CAGDRANSGANVLTF
D gene: TRBD1
J gene: TRBJ2-6
V gene: TRBV30
clone size: .

CDR3 DNA: TGTGCCAGCATCGGGGGGTGGAATCAGCCCCAGCATTTT
CDR3 protein: CASIGGWNQPQHF
D gene: .
J gene: TRBJ1-5
V gene: TRBV28
clone size: few

CDR3 DNA: TGTGCCAGCAGCGGGACTAGCGGGGCGGGAACGCAGTATTTT
CDR3 protein: CASSGTSGAGTQYF
D gene: TRBD2
J gene: TRBJ2-3
V gene: TRBV7-2
clone size: few

CDR3 DNA: TGTGCCAGCAGTCCCCCTAGCGCAGGGGGCAGGGATACGCAGTATTTT
CDR3 protein: CASSPPSAGGRDTQYF
D gene: TRBD1
J gene: TRBJ2-3
V gene: TRBV28
clone size: few

CDR3 DNA: TGCGCCAGCAGCTTACGATCAGAGGGCTCCTACGAGCAGTACTTC
CDR3 protein: CASSLRSEGSYEQYF
D gene: .
J gene: TRBJ2-7
V gene: TRBV5-1
clone size: few

CDR3 DNA: TGTGCCAGCAGCCATACTAGCGCACCCTACAATGAGCAGTTCTTC
CDR3 protein: CASSHTSAPYNEQFF
D gene: TRBD2
J gene: TRBJ2-1
V gene: TRBV13
clone size: few

CDR3 DNA: TGTGCCAGCAGCTTAGACGGGAGAAACGGGGAAGAGACCCAGTACTTC
CDR3 protein: CASSLDGRNGEETQYF
D gene: .
J gene: TRBJ2-5
V gene: TRBV5-6
clone size: few

CDR3 DNA: TGTGCCAGTAGTTTGGGACACAAGAACACTGAAGCTTTCTTT
CDR3 protein: CASSLGHKNTEAFF
D gene: .
J gene: TRBJ1-1
V gene: TRBV19
clone size: few

CDR3 DNA: TGTGCCAGCAGCCCGAGAAGCTCCTACGAGCAGTACTTC
CDR3 protein: CASSPRSSYEQYF
D gene: .
J gene: TRBJ2-7
V gene: TRBV5-4
clone size: .

CDR3 DNA: TGTGCCAGCAGCGGCTTGACTCAATCCTACGAGCAGTACTTC
CDR3 protein: CASSGLTQSYEQYF
D gene: .
J gene: TRBJ2-7
V gene: TRBV7-2
clone size: few